A single T cell receptor (beta chain) is shown here with its context. A junction end diverges from the germline sequence, so it may reflect a read error. The record originates from a study of circulating and synovial CD4+ cells in juvenile arthritis. This CDR3 is 14 amino acids long. The germline V gene encodes CDR1 MNHNS and CDR2 SASEGT. Libraries were prepared by immunoSEQ multiplex PCR; TCRdb keeps only in-frame clonotypes and omits some of them. The sample lists about 39,000 clones, roughly 94% occurring once. The receptor was derived from a human donor with juvenile idiopathic arthritis. Material for sequencing was CD4+ T cells from blood. This sequence joins TRBV6-1 and TRBJ2-3, with 8 positions matching TRBD2. Here the CDR3 reads CASSEWTSKDTQYF. CDR3 sequence (DNA): TGTGCCAGCAGTGAATGGACTAGCAAAGATACGCAGTATTTT.